One T cell receptor beta chain is described in this entry. Method: immunoSEQ multiplex PCR; TCRdb's copy keeps in-frame clones and lacks some. The sample lists under 6,500 clones, more than 15% seen once, with roughly 8.6% in the top ten. The data belong to a study of sequential checkpoint blockade in melanoma. Study details: First-line arms were nivolumab then ipilimumab, or the reverse, randomized 1:1.

Indicated treatment: randomized to nivolumab then ipilimumab (arm A) or the reverse (arm B). None of the patients previously received DNA-damaging chemotherapy. This TCR was sampled from a human donor with melanoma. Sequencing used tumor tissue (inferred from file names), obtained from a patient given nivolumab and ipilimumab in sequence.

Here the CDR3 reads CSVESRDGANYGYTF. The DNA of the CDR3 is TGCAGCGTTGAAAGTCGAGATGGGGCAAACTATGGCTACACCTTC. This chain connects TRBV29-1 to TRBJ1-2; D possibly corresponds to TRBD1 (5 bases). The V gene lost 2 bases and the J gene lost 2 bases, with 15 bases spanning the gap. CDR1 and CDR2 (germline): SQVTM, ANQGSEA. The CDR3 has 15 residues.